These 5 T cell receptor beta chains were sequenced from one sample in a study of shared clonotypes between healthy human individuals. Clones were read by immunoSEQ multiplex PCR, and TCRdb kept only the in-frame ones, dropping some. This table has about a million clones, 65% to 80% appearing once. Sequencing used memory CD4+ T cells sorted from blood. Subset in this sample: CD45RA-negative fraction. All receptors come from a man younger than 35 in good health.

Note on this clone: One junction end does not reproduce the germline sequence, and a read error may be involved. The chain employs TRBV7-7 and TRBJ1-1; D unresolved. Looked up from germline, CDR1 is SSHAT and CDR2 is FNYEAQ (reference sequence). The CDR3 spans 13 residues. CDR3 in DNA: TGTGCTAGCAGCTTAGCGCTGTCAACTGAAGCTTTCTTT. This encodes CASSLALSTEAFF. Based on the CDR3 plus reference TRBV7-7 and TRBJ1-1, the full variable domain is GAGVSQSPRYKVTKRGQDVTLRCDPISSHATLYWYQQALGQGPEFLTYFNYEAQPDKSGLPSDRFSAERPEGSISTLTIQRTEQRDSAMYRCASSLALSTEAFFGQGTRLTVV.

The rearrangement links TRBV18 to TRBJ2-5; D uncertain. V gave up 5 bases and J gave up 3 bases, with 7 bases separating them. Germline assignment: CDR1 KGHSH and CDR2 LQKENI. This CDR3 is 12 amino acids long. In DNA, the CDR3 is TGTGCCAGCTCAATGGCGGAAGAGACCCAGTACTTC. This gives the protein CASSMAEETQYF.

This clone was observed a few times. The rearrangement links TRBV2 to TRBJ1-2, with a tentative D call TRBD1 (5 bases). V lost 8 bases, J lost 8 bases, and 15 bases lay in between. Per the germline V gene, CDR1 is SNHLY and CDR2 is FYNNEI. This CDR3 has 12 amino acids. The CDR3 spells CASGSRAIGYTF. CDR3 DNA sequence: TGTGCCAGCGGGAGCAGGGCGATCGGCTACACCTTC.

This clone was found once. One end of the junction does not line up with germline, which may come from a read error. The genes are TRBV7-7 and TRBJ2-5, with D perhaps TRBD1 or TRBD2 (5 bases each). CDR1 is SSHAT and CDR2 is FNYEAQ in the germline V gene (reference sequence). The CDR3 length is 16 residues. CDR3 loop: CASSLGPVGVQETQYF. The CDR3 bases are TGTGCTAGCAGCTTAGGGCCCGTGGGGGTCCAAGAGACCCAGTACTTC.

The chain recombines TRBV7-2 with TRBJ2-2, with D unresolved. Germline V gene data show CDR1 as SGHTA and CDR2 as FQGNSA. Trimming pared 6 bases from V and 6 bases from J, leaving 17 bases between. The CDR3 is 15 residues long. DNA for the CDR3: TGTGCCAGCAGTCATATGACCTCCCTTCCCGGGGAGCTGTTTTTT. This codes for CASSHMTSLPGELFF.